This T cell receptor beta chain derives from a study of CD8+ T cells in alopecia areata. Background on the study: Among treated patients, oral tofacitinib was administered at 5 to 10 mg twice daily. Study findings and constraints: TCR sharing across patients was less clear than in mice, possibly HLA-related.

RNA extraction and reverse transcription yielded cDNA as sequencing template. Produced via immunoSEQ multiplex PCR; TCRdb's table is partial and in-frame only. The profile shows over 200,000 clones, around three fifths of them singletons. This clone was found a few times. Its specificity is unknown. Trimming removed 0 bases from V and 2 bases from J, with 9 bases in between. Germline CDR1 and CDR2: SGHVS and FNYEAQ. This CDR3 contains 15 residues. The gene calls are TRBV7-6 and TRBJ2-3; perhaps TRBD2 as D (5 bases). The sample here was CD4+ T cells sorted from blood, taken at week 0. This clonotype was sampled from a human donor with alopecia areata. CDR3 sequence reads: CASSLASGPTDTQYF. DNA of the CDR3: TGTGCCAGCAGCTTAGCGAGCGGACCCACAGATACGCAGTATTTT.